There are many counts of the clone carrying this T cell receptor beta chain. What it binds is unknown. The sample belongs to a study of metastatic and nonmetastatic thyroid tumors. Study-wide points: Reportedly, malignant thyroid tumors had significantly higher TCR beta diversity than benign nodules, in blood and tumor.

Germline CDR1 and CDR2: LNHDA and SQIVND (reference sequence). With 5 bases clipped from V and 3 bases from J, the junction kept 2 bases outside the gene matches. This CDR3 comprises 13 residues. Original processing methods: Variation in CDR3 across clinicopathological groups served as the basis for constructing a distant-metastasis classifier in papillary thyroid cancer. TCRdb redid the clone calls on the PCR reads using MiXCR. These V and J calls rely on TCRdb rather than the paper's analysis. Among 25,000 to 30,000 clones listed, around 16% were seen once. No treatment had been given to any patient before thyroid surgery.

The source is a male donor with papillary thyroid cancer or a benign thyroid nodule (not recorded which). Some clones in this sample may be carry-over from other donors' samples. Sequencing input: blood. The genes are TRBV19 and TRBJ2-3; 7 nucleotides align to TRBD1. In DNA form, the CDR3 reads TGTGCCAGTAGTCTACAGGGGACAGATACGCAGTATTTT. Encoded protein: CASSLQGTDTQYF.